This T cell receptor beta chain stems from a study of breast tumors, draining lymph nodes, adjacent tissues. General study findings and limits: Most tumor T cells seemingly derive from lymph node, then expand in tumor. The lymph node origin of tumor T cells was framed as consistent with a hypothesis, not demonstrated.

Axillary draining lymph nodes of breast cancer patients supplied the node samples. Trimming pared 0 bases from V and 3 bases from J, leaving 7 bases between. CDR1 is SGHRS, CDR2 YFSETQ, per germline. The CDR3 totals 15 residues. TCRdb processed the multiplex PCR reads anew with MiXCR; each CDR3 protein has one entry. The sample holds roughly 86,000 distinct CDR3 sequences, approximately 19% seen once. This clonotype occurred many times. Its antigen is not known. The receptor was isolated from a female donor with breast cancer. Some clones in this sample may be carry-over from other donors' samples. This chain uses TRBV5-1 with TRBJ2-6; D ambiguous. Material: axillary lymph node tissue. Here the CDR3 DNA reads TGCGCCAGCAGCTTGGTGCAAAGTGGGGCCAACGTCCTGACTTTC. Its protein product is CASSLVQSGANVLTF.